The 5 T cell receptor beta chains in this list originate from one sample, sequenced in a study of shared clonotypes between healthy human individuals. Here immunoSEQ multiplex PCR was the method, and the copy in TCRdb shows in-frame clones only, minus some. The sample carries 2,100,000 or so clones, under 97% recorded once. Sequenced: naive CD4+ T cells sorted from blood. Subset described: CD45RA+ positively selected. Receptors originate from a man aged 18 to 30 in good health.

In its sample, this clone was seen once. The chain has TRBV5-6 and TRBJ2-7; D ambiguous. Trimming pared 4 bases from V and 1 base from J, leaving 12 bases between. The CDR3 covers 14 residues. Looked up from germline, CDR1 is SGHDT and CDR2 is YYEEEE. CDR3 in amino acids: CASSDRDRSYEQYF. In nucleotides, the CDR3 is TGTGCCAGCAGCGATCGAGATAGGTCCTACGAGCAGTACTTC. Full variable domain (remainder filled in from reference TRBV5-6 and TRBJ2-7): DAGVTQSPTHLIKTRGQQVTLRCSPKSGHDTVSWYQQALGQGPQFIFQYYEEEERQRGNFPDRFSGHQFPNYSSELNVNALLLGDSALYLCASSDRDRSYEQYFGPGTRLTVT.

The J gene is TRBJ1-6, the V gene TRBV30; the D is unclear. Trimming pared 2 bases from V and 4 bases from J, leaving 12 bases between. Germline V CDR1 and CDR2: GTSNPN, SVGIG (reference sequence). The CDR3 contains 15 residues. The CDR3 bases are TGTGCCTGGAGTAGGGAGGCCCATTATAATTCACCCCTCCACTTT. Its protein is CAWSREAHYNSPLHF.

The rearrangement joins TRBV5-1 to TRBJ2-7; 9 bases map to TRBD1. Germline trimming cut 5 bases from V and 2 bases from J; bases unmatched to any gene: 11. The CDR3 is made up of 16 amino acids. Per the germline V gene, CDR1 is SGHRS and CDR2 is YFSETQ. The chain's CDR3 is CASSEREQGATYEQYF. The CDR3 DNA reads as TGCGCCAGCAGTGAGAGGGAACAGGGGGCTACCTACGAGCAGTACTTC.

The rearrangement joins TRBV6-1 to TRBJ1-6; D is possibly TRBD1 (6 bases). Trimming left V 0 bases short and J 12 bases short, with 30 bases between. Germline CDR1 reads MNHNS; CDR2 reads SASEGT. This CDR3 region has 20 residues. The CDR3 DNA sequence: TGTGCCAGCAGTGAAGCGCTTATATCGTTTTGGGCAGGGGTGGAATTACCCCTCCACTTT. Its protein product is CASSEALISFWAGVELPLHF.

The rearrangement uses TRBV28 and TRBJ1-4; TRBD1 aligns across 7 bases. CDR3 length: 14 residues. After removal of 6 bases from V and 8 bases from J, the junction contained 9 bases not matched to a gene. The germline gives CDR1 MDHEN, CDR2 SYDVKM. In DNA, the CDR3 is TGTGCCAGCAGGCAGGGGGGATCATGGGAAAAACTGTTTTTT. Translation gives CASRQGGSWEKLFF.